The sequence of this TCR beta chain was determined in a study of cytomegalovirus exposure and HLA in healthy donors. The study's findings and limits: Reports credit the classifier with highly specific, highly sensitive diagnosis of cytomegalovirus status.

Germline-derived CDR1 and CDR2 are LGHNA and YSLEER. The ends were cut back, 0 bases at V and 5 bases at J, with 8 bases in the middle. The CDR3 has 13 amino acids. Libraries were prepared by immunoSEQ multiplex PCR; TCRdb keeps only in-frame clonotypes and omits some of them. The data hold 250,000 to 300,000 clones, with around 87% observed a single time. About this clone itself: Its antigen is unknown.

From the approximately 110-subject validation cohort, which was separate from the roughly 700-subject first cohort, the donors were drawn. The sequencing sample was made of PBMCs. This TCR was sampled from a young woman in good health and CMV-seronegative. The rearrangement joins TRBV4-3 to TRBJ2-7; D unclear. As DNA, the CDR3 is TGCGCCAGCAGCCAAGATTTAGAGGACGAGCAGTACTTC. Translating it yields CASSQDLEDEQYF.